The present T cell receptor beta chain was sequenced within a study of cytomegalovirus exposure and HLA in healthy donors. Study outcomes and limitations: Immune exposure was documented only through CMV serostatus.

With regard to this clone: Its antigen is undetermined.

V was shortened by 7 bases and J by 8 bases, with 18 bases between the two germline ends. The germline gives CDR1 SNHLY, CDR2 FYNNEI. The length of the CDR3 is 14 residues. This PCR relied on a set of 60 Vbeta primers and 13 Jbeta primers. TCRdb keeps only in-frame clones here, not all; method: immunoSEQ multiplex PCR. The sample includes about 120,000 clones. This clonotype originated in a man younger than 30 in good health and CMV-seronegative. The source material was PBMCs. The chain combines TRBV2 with TRBJ2-4, with D hard to call. The CDR3 spells CASNPRGVVDIQYF. As DNA, the CDR3 is TGTGCCAGCAACCCTCGAGGCGTTGTGGACATTCAGTACTTC.